These T cell receptor beta chains were read from a single sample in a study of graft-versus-host responses after intestinal transplantation. Their cognate antigens are unknown. Profiled with immunoSEQ multiplex PCR; TCRdb holds only in-frame clones, not every one. Of more than 65,000 clones listed, roughly 92% are singletons. Material: unstimulated CD8+ T cells sorted from spleen or lymph node cells, obtained before transplant. These receptors were collected from a human donor who was the organ donor for an intestinal transplant. The CDR3 runs from the conserved cysteine through the conserved F or W. The D gene is left open where the match is weak. Clone size is not always given. Where it is, it says once, few, many or a class for expanded clones.

CDR3nt: TGTGCCAGCAGTTCAAGCAGGGCGATGGAGACCCAGTACTTC
CDR3aa: CASSSSRAMETQYF
abundance: NA
d_gene: NA
v_gene: TRBV28
j_gene: TRBJ2-5

CDR3nt: TGTGCCATAGAAGAGGATGGCTACACCTTC
CDR3aa: CAIEEDGYTF
abundance: NA
d_gene: NA
v_gene: TRBV6-1
j_gene: TRBJ1-2

CDR3nt: TGTGCCAGCAGTTTACCGTACGGGGAGCAGTTCTTC
CDR3aa: CASSLPYGEQFF
abundance: NA
d_gene: NA
v_gene: TRBV27
j_gene: TRBJ2-1

CDR3nt: TGCGCCAGCAGCCAAGATCTGTGGGACAGGGTTGGAGCTTTCTTT
CDR3aa: CASSQDLWDRVGAFF
abundance: NA
d_gene: TRBD1
v_gene: TRBV4-3
j_gene: TRBJ1-1

CDR3nt: TGTGCCAGCAGCGTAGAAGGCGGGGGAGGGGAGACCCAGTACTTC
CDR3aa: CASSVEGGGGETQYF
abundance: NA
d_gene: TRBD2
v_gene: TRBV9
j_gene: TRBJ2-5

CDR3nt: TGTGCCAGCAGCCTGGGGGGTTGGGGATTAGGGAACACTGAAGCTTTCTTT
CDR3aa: CASSLGGWGLGNTEAFF
abundance: NA
d_gene: NA
v_gene: TRBV7-2
j_gene: TRBJ1-1

CDR3nt: TGTGCCAGCACCCAATTTGCAGGGGCATATGGCTACACCTTC
CDR3aa: CASTQFAGAYGYTF
abundance: NA
d_gene: NA
v_gene: TRBV6-5
j_gene: TRBJ1-2

CDR3nt: TGTGCCAGCAGTTTATTTTTTCTAGCGGGGGGACTTTACAATGAGCAGTTCTTC
CDR3aa: CASSLFFLAGGLYNEQFF
abundance: NA
d_gene: TRBD2
v_gene: TRBV28
j_gene: TRBJ2-1

CDR3nt: TGTGCCGCGAGACAGTTTTCCTTTTACAATGAGCAGTTCTTC
CDR3aa: CAARQFSFYNEQFF
abundance: few
d_gene: NA
v_gene: TRBV30
j_gene: TRBJ2-1

CDR3nt: TGTGCCAGCAGTTCCCCGGACACAAGCACAGATACGCAGTATTTT
CDR3aa: CASSSPDTSTDTQYF
abundance: NA
d_gene: NA
v_gene: TRBV6-5
j_gene: TRBJ2-3

CDR3nt: TGTGCCAGCAGCCTGGACGGGAGGACCCAGTACTTC
CDR3aa: CASSLDGRTQYF
abundance: NA
d_gene: NA
v_gene: TRBV5-5
j_gene: TRBJ2-5

CDR3nt: TGTGCCAGCAGCGTATCCGGGGGGGCCAAAAACATTCAGTACTTC
CDR3aa: CASSVSGGAKNIQYF
abundance: NA
d_gene: TRBD2
v_gene: TRBV9
j_gene: TRBJ2-4

CDR3nt: TGTGCCAGCAGCTTACTTTCAGGGGCCTTAAATCAGCCCCAGCATTTT
CDR3aa: CASSLLSGALNQPQHF
abundance: NA
d_gene: NA
v_gene: TRBV7-9
j_gene: TRBJ1-5

CDR3nt: TGCAGCGTTGACCTGACCGGGGAGCTGTTTTTT
CDR3aa: CSVDLTGELFF
abundance: NA
d_gene: NA
v_gene: TRBV29-1
j_gene: TRBJ2-2

CDR3nt: TGTGCCAGCAGCCTACGAGCCGCCCCAGATACGCAGTATTTT
CDR3aa: CASSLRAAPDTQYF
abundance: NA
d_gene: NA
v_gene: TRBV7-3
j_gene: TRBJ2-3

CDR3nt: TGTGCCAGTAGTAGCGGGGGCCCCTACGAGCAGTACTTC
CDR3aa: CASSSGGPYEQYF
abundance: NA
d_gene: NA
v_gene: TRBV19
j_gene: TRBJ2-7

CDR3nt: TGCGCCAGCAGCTCGGGACAGGGCGGGACAGATACGCAGTATTTT
CDR3aa: CASSSGQGGTDTQYF
abundance: NA
d_gene: TRBD1
v_gene: TRBV5-1
j_gene: TRBJ2-3

CDR3nt: TGTGCCACCACAGGATCCCTCTCCTACGAGCAGTACTTC
CDR3aa: CATTGSLSYEQYF
abundance: few
d_gene: NA
v_gene: TRBV10-3
j_gene: TRBJ2-7

CDR3nt: TGTGCCACCAGCACCTTAGCGGGGGGGCTTTCAGATACGCAGTATTTT
CDR3aa: CATSTLAGGLSDTQYF
abundance: NA
d_gene: TRBD2
v_gene: TRBV15
j_gene: TRBJ2-3

CDR3nt: TGCGCCAGCAGCCAAGATAGGGGTTTCGGGTACGAGCAGTACTTC
CDR3aa: CASSQDRGFGYEQYF
abundance: NA
d_gene: NA
v_gene: TRBV4-3
j_gene: TRBJ2-7

CDR3nt: TGTGCCAGCAGTTCCCAGGAACAGGGGTACCTCTATGGCTACACCTTC
CDR3aa: CASSSQEQGYLYGYTF
abundance: NA
d_gene: TRBD1
v_gene: TRBV6-5
j_gene: TRBJ1-2

CDR3nt: TGTGCCAGCAGTTTCCGGGGGGGAAACGAGCAGTACTTC
CDR3aa: CASSFRGGNEQYF
abundance: NA
d_gene: TRBD2
v_gene: TRBV27
j_gene: TRBJ2-7

CDR3nt: TGTGCCAGCAGCCCCGGACTCTTGACAGATACGCAGTATTTT
CDR3aa: CASSPGLLTDTQYF
abundance: NA
d_gene: NA
v_gene: TRBV9
j_gene: TRBJ2-3

CDR3nt: TGTGCCAGCAGCCAAGGCCCCGGACAGGGCGAACCCATGACGGCTTTCTTT
CDR3aa: CASSQGPGQGEPMTAFF
abundance: NA
d_gene: TRBD1
v_gene: TRBV4-2
j_gene: TRBJ1-1

CDR3nt: TGTGCCAGCAGTTTATCGGGAGGGAGGCTCCCCCCAGCTTTCTTT
CDR3aa: CASSLSGGRLPPAFF
abundance: NA
d_gene: NA
v_gene: TRBV27
j_gene: TRBJ1-1

CDR3nt: TGTGCCAGCAGCCAAGGGCTAGCGGACGAGCAGTACTTC
CDR3aa: CASSQGLADEQYF
abundance: few
d_gene: TRBD2
v_gene: TRBV4-2
j_gene: TRBJ2-7

CDR3nt: TGTGCCAGCAGTTTATCGTTTGTGCGACAGGGGAACTACGAGCAGTACTTC
CDR3aa: CASSLSFVRQGNYEQYF
abundance: once
d_gene: TRBD1
v_gene: TRBV27
j_gene: TRBJ2-7

CDR3nt: TGTGCCAGCAGCTTGGCCGGGAGCAATCAGCCCCAGCATTTT
CDR3aa: CASSLAGSNQPQHF
abundance: NA
d_gene: NA
v_gene: TRBV5-6
j_gene: TRBJ1-5

CDR3nt: TGTGCCAGCAGCTCAGGGGGCGGTCAGCCCCAGCATTTT
CDR3aa: CASSSGGGQPQHF
abundance: NA
d_gene: TRBD1
v_gene: TRBV9
j_gene: TRBJ1-5